This T cell receptor (beta chain) was sequenced for a study of T cells in Graves' hyperthyroidism and ophthalmopathy. General study points: The blood repertoire included most of the expanded thyroid clonotypes above 0.001.

After removal of 6 bases from V and 1 base from J, the junction contained 4 bases not matched to a gene. CDR1 and CDR2 (germline): SGHRS, YFSETQ. The CDR3 is 13 residues long. The TCR beta CDR3 regions underwent amplification using RNA transcripts as the source. In the first-round RT-PCR of the TCR CDR3, the HTBI primer set was used. TCRdb re-derived calls from the multiplex PCR reads in MiXCR, one entry per CDR3 protein. The table lists 250,000 to 300,000 distinct CDR3 sequences, less than 15% of them singletons, with approximately 7.8% in the top ten. To note about this clonotype: As yet, its antigen is unknown.

The origin of this receptor is a woman in her thirties with Graves' hyperthyroidism that later progressed to Graves' ophthalmopathy. Sequenced material: blood. The chain employs TRBV5-1 and TRBJ2-7, with 7 bases identical to TRBD2. The CDR3 DNA reads as TGCGCCAGCACCGTGGGAGGGTCCTACGAGCAGTACTTC. Amino acids: CASTVGGSYEQYF.